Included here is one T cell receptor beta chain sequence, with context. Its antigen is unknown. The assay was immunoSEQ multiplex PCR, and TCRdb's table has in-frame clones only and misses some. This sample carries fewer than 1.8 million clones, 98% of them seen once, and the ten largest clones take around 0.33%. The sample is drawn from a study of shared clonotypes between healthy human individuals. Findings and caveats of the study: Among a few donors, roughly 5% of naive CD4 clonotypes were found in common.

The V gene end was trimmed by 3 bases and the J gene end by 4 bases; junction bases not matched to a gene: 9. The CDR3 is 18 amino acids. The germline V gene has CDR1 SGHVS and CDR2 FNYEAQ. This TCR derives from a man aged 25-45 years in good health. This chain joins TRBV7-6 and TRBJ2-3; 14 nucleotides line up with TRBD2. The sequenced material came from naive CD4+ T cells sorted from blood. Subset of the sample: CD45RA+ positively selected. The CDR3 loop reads CASSFPGLAGVFADTQYF. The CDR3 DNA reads TGTGCCAGCAGCTTCCCGGGACTAGCGGGAGTCTTCGCAGATACGCAGTATTTT. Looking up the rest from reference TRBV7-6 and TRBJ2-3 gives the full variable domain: GAGVSQSPRYKVTKRGQDVALRCDPISGHVSLYWYRQALGQGPEFLTYFNYEAQQDKSGLPNDRFSAERPEGSISTLTIQRTEQRDSAMYRCASSFPGLAGVFADTQYFGPGTRLTVL.